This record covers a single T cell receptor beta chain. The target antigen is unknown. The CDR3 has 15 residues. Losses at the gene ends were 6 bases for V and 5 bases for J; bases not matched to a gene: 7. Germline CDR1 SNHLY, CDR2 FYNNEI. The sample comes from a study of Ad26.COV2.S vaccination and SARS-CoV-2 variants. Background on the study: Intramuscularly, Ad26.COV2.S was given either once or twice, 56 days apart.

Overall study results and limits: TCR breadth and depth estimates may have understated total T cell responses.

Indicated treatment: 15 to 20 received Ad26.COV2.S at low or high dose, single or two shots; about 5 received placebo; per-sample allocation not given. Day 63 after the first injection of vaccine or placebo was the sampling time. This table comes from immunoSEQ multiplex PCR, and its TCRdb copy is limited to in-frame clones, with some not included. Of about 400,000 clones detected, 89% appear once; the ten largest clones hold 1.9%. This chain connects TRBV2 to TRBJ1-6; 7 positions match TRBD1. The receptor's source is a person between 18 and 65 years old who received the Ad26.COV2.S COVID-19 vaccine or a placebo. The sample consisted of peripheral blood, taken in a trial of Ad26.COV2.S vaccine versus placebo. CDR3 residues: CASRGDRQDNSPLHF. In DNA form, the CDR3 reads TGTGCCAGCAGAGGGGACAGACAAGATAATTCACCCCTCCACTTT.